This record looks at one TCR beta chain sequence and its context. Method: immunoSEQ multiplex PCR; TCRdb's copy keeps in-frame clones and lacks some. There are 100,000 or so clones in the sample; around 90% occur only once, and around 13% lies in the top ten. The CDR3 sequence is 13 residues long. V was cut by 2 bases and J by 6 bases, with 10 bases left in between. CDR1 is MNHEY and CDR2 is SVGAGI in the germline V gene. The data stem from a study of siplizumab effects on memory and regulatory T cells. This rearrangement joins TRBV6-5 to TRBJ1-2; D is perhaps TRBD1 (5 bases). The receptor comes from a human donor in good health. Sequencing was performed on non-Treg CD4+ T cells sorted from blood. The CDR3 bases are TGTGCCAGCAGTTACGGGGGGGAGGATGGCTACACCTTC. This gives the protein CASSYGGEDGYTF.